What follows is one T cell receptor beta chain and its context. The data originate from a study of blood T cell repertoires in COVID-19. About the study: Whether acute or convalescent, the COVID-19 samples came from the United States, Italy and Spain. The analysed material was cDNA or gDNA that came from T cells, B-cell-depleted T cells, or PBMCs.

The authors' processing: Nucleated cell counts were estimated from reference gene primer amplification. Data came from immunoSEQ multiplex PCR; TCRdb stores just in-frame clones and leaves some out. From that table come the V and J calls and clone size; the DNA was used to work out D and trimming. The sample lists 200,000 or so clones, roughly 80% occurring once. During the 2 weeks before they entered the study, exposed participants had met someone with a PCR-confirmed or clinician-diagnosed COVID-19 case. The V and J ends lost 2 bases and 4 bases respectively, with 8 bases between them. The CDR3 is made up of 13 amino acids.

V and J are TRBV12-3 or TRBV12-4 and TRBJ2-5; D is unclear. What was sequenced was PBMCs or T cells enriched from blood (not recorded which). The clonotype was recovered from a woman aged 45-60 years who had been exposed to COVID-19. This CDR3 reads CASSLWLAETQYF. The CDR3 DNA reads TGTGCCAGCAGTTTATGGTTAGCAGAGACCCAGTACTTC.